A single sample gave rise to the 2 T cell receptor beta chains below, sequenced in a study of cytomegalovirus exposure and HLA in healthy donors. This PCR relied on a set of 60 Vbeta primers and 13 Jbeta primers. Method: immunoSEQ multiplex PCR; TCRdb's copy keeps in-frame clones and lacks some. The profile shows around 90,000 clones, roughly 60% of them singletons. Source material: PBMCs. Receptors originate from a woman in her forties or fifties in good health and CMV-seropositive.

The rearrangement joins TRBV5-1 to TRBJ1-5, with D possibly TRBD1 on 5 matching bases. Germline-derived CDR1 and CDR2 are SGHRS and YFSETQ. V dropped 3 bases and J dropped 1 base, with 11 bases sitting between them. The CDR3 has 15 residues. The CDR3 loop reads CASSSEGMSNQPQHF. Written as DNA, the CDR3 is TGCGCCAGCAGCTCGGAGGGGATGAGCAATCAGCCCCAGCATTTT.

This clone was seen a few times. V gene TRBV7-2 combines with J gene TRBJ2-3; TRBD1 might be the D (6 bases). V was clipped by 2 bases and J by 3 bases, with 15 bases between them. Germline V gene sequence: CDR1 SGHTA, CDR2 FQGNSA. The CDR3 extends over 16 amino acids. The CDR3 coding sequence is TGTGCCAGCAGCTTACTGGTGGGGCAGGGGACAGATACGCAGTATTTT. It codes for CASSLLVGQGTDTQYF. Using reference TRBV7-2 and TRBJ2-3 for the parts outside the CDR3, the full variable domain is GAGVSQSPSNKVTEKGKDVELRCDPISGHTALYWYRQSLGQGLEFLIYFQGNSAPDKSGLPSDRFSAERTGGSVSTLTIQRTQQEDSAVYLCASSLLVGQGTDTQYFGPGTRLTVL.